A selection of T cell receptor beta chains follows, all from one sample in a study of cytomegalovirus exposure and HLA in healthy donors. Libraries were prepared by immunoSEQ multiplex PCR; TCRdb keeps only in-frame clonotypes and omits some of them. The repertoire holds about 140,000 clones, with about 64% as singletons. Material for sequencing was PBMCs. The receptors were gathered from a man aged 55 to 70 in good health and CMV-seronegative. Each CDR3 is given with its conserved first and last residue. Fields, in order: clone size, J gene, V gene, D gene, CDR3 DNA, CDR3 protein. D genes are given only for firm matches. The size field is filled for only some rows; it gives once, few, many or a size class.

. | TRBJ2-7 | TRBV4-2 | TRBD2 | TGTGCCAGCAGCCAATCATTCCGGGAGGCAGCGGGACCGTCCTACGAGCAGTACTTC | CASSQSFREAAGPSYEQYF
few | TRBJ1-2 | TRBV5-6 | . | TGTGCCAGCACCCCCTTGTTGAGACCGGGGGGCTACACCTTC | CASTPLLRPGGYTF
. | TRBJ2-7 | TRBV6-5 | . | TGTGCCAGCAGCGAGGTTGGTGGAGTTCTCTACGAGCAGTACTTC | CASSEVGGVLYEQYF
few | TRBJ1-2 | TRBV23-1 | . | TGCGCCAGCAGTCAATCGATGGGACTCATCGCTCGTGGCTACACCTTC | CASSQSMGLIARGYTF
. | TRBJ1-5 | TRBV4-3 | . | TGCGCCAGCAGCCAGGGAGCGGATAGCAATCAGCCCCAGCATTTT | CASSQGADSNQPQHF
. | TRBJ2-1 | TRBV15 | TRBD2 | TGTGCCACCAGCAGAGAGAGAGAGTGGTTAGCGGGAGTCCGTAATGAGCAGTTCTTC | CATSREREWLAGVRNEQFF
. | TRBJ2-1 | TRBV19 | TRBD2 | TGTGCCAGTAGTACCCGACTAGCGGGAGGGCTCGATGAGCAGTTCTTC | CASSTRLAGGLDEQFF
. | TRBJ1-3 | TRBV2 | . | TGTGCCAGCAGTGAACTAGGACAGATTTTCTCTGGAAACACCATATATTTT | CASSELGQIFSGNTIYF
. | TRBJ1-3 | TRBV6-4 | TRBD1 | TGTGCCAGCAGTGAAGTGACAGGGGCTGGAAACACCATATATTTT | CASSEVTGAGNTIYF
. | TRBJ1-1 | TRBV29-1 | . | TGCAGCGTCGCAGGGGTCGATGAAGCTTTCTTT | CSVAGVDEAFF
. | TRBJ2-7 | TRBV27 | TRBD1 | TGTGCCAGCAGTAGAAGTGGGACAGGGGCGTCCTACGAGCAGTACTTC | CASSRSGTGASYEQYF
few | TRBJ2-5 | TRBV6-5 | TRBD1 | TGTGCCAGCAGTTACTCCGGGACAGTCCAAGAGACCCAGTACTTC | CASSYSGTVQETQYF
. | TRBJ1-2 | TRBV6-1 | . | TGTGCCAGCAGTGGGTATGATGGGCAGAACTATGGCTACACCTTC | CASSGYDGQNYGYTF
. | TRBJ2-7 | TRBV5-1 | . | TGCGCCAGCAGCTCGGGACTCGGGAGTAGGTACGAGCAGTACTTC | CASSSGLGSRYEQYF
few | TRBJ1-6 | TRBV29-1 | TRBD1 | TGCAGCGTTGGGGACAGAGTGAATTCACCCCTCCACTTT | CSVGDRVNSPLHF
few | TRBJ1-1 | TRBV5-1 | TRBD1 | TGCGCCAGCAGCTTGGAGGGACAGGGTTGGAACACTGAAGCTTTCTTT | CASSLEGQGWNTEAFF
few | TRBJ1-2 | TRBV7-8 | . | TGTGCCAGCAGCTTAACAGGAGAGTATGGCTACACCTTC | CASSLTGEYGYTF
few | TRBJ2-1 | TRBV18 | . | TGTGCCAGCTCACAAACAACTAGCTCCTACAATGAGCAGTTCTTC | CASSQTTSSYNEQFF
few | TRBJ1-1 | TRBV6-5 | TRBD1 | TGTGCCAGCTCCGTGGGGAAGACAGGGGGCACTGAAGCTTTCTTT | CASSVGKTGGTEAFF
. | TRBJ2-4 | TRBV5-1 | . | TGCGCCAGCAGCGCCAGCCTGGGCCAAAACATTCAGTACTTC | CASSASLGQNIQYF
few | TRBJ2-3 | TRBV9 | TRBD2 | TGTGCCAGCAGCGTAGGGCCGGGAGGGTTCACAGATACGCAGTATTTT | CASSVGPGGFTDTQYF
. | TRBJ2-7 | TRBV11-3 | . | TGTGCCAGCAGCTTGTCCGGGACTGACTCCTACGAGCAGTACTTC | CASSLSGTDSYEQYF